This T cell receptor (beta chain) derives from a study of T-cell memory formation after mild COVID-19. There are many counts of this clonotype. UMIs and sample barcodes were carried by the TCR alpha and TCR beta cDNA libraries that 5'RACE produced using constant-segment primers. Via MiXCR, TCRdb re-called the 5' RACE reads, giving one row per CDR3 protein. The sample carries about 470,000 distinct CDR3 sequences, around a sixth recorded once. This CDR3 contains 12 residues. Trimming took 3 bases from V and 2 from J, leaving 6 bases between them. Germline CDR1 and CDR2: SQVTM and ANQGSEA. This TCR was recovered from an adult woman who had mild COVID-19 (a few samples of this study predate the infection). Cell type and time point are not known. The rearrangement links TRBV29-1 to TRBJ2-3; D gene unclear. Sequenced material: PBMCs or a T cell subset sorted from them (not recorded which). The chain's CDR3 is CSVDPATDTQYF. CDR3 DNA: TGCAGCGTTGATCCAGCCACAGATACGCAGTATTTT.